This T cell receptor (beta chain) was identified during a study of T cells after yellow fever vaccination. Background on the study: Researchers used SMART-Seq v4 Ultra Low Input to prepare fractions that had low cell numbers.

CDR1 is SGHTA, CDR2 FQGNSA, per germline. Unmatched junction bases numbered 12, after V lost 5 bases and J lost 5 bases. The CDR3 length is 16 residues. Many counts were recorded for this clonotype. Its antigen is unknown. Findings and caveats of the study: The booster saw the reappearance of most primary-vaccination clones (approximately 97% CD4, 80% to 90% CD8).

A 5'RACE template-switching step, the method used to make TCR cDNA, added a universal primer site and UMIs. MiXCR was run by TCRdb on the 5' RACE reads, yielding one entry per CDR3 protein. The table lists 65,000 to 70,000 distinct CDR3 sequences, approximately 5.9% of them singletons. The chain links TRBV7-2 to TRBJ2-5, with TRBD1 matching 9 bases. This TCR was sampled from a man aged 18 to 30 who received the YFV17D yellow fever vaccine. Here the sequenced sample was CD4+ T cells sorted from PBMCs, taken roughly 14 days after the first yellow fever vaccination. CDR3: CASSRGTGYQGETQYF. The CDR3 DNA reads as TGTGCCAGCAGCAGAGGGACAGGGTATCAGGGTGAGACCCAGTACTTC.